Below, 21 T cell receptor beta chains from the same sample are listed, as sequenced in a study of blood T cell repertoires in COVID-19. Method: immunoSEQ multiplex PCR; TCRdb's copy keeps in-frame clones and lacks some. The table records roughly 95,000 clones, approximately 80% of them present only once. Sequencing was carried out using peripheral blood. These receptors were obtained from a human donor in a cohort sampled during active COVID-19.

This chain connects TRBV5-4 to TRBJ2-3; D is perhaps TRBD2 (6 bases). The V gene lost 1 base and the J gene lost 1 base, with 13 bases spanning the gap. Germline V gene sequence: CDR1 SGHNT, CDR2 YYREEE (reference sequence). The CDR3 consists of 16 residues. This CDR3 reads CASSLLMASGTDTQYF. DNA for the CDR3: TGTGCCAGCAGCTTGTTAATGGCTAGCGGCACAGATACGCAGTATTTT.

This clone was counted between two and nine times. V is TRBV7-2 and J is TRBJ2-2; 9 bases fit TRBD2. Germline-derived CDR1 and CDR2 are SGHTA and FQGNSA. The CDR3 spans 15 residues. The junction had 2 bases not matched to a gene; V was cut back by 5 bases and J by 1 base. CDR3 DNA sequence: TGTGCCAGCAGCCTGACTAGCGGGAACACCGGGGAGCTGTTTTTT. This codes for CASSLTSGNTGELFF.

This clone was found once. The V call is TRBV29-1, the J call TRBJ2-4; D might be TRBD2 (5 bases). Germline V gene lookup returns CDR1 SQVTM and CDR2 ANQGSEA. The CDR3 totals 14 residues. V dropped 5 bases and J dropped 1 base, with 12 bases sitting between them. This CDR3 is CSVSRSGAKNIQYF. The CDR3 nucleotides read TGCAGCGTTTCACGGTCGGGGGCCAAAAACATTCAGTACTTC.

This chain uses TRBV5-5 with TRBJ1-2; TRBD1 agrees at 9 bases. V was clipped by 4 bases and J by 0 bases; unmatched bases: 4. The germline V gene has CDR1 SGHKS and CDR2 YYEKEE (reference sequence). The CDR3 has 15 residues. The CDR3 bases are TGTGCCAGCAGCACGACAGGGGGGGCTAACTATGGCTACACCTTC. Protein sequence: CASSTTGGANYGYTF.

The genes are TRBV27 and TRBJ2-7; 7 positions agree with TRBD1. Germline trimming cut 4 bases from V and 1 base from J; bases unmatched to any gene: 7. This CDR3 region has 15 residues. Germline assignment: CDR1 MNHEY and CDR2 SMNVEV (reference sequence). The chain's CDR3 is CASSSPDRLSYEQYF. In DNA, the CDR3 is TGTGCCAGCAGTTCCCCGGACAGGCTGTCCTACGAGCAGTACTTC.

V and J are TRBV24-1 and TRBJ2-3; D possibly corresponds to TRBD2 (6 bases). The length of the CDR3 is 16 residues. Trimming took 3 bases from V and 0 from J, leaving 12 bases between them. The germline CDR1 and CDR2 sequences are KGHDR and SFDVKD. The CDR3 reads CATSDGGWTSTDTQYF. CDR3 DNA: TGTGCCACCAGTGATGGGGGGTGGACTAGCACAGATACGCAGTATTTT.

This chain joins TRBV2 and TRBJ2-2; D possibly corresponds to TRBD1 (5 bases). Trimming left V 4 bases short and J 6 bases short, with 12 bases between. Germline V CDR1 and CDR2: SNHLY, FYNNEI. The CDR3 runs 14 residues. The CDR3 loop reads CASSGGGQAGELFF. For the CDR3, the DNA is TGTGCCAGCAGTGGGGGCGGCCAGGCCGGGGAGCTGTTTTTT. Using reference TRBV2 and TRBJ2-2 for the parts outside the CDR3, the full variable domain is EPEVTQTPSHQVTQMGQEVILRCVPISNHLYFYWYRQILGQKVEFLVSFYNNEISEKSEIFDDQFSVERPDGSNFTLKIRSTKLEDSAMYFCASSGGGQAGELFFGEGSRLTVL.

The J gene is TRBJ2-3, the V gene TRBV11-1; D not resolved. Germline assignment: CDR1 SGHAT and CDR2 FQDESV (reference sequence). The CDR3 length is 13 residues. Trimming removed 1 base at V and 4 bases at J, with 6 bases between. Written as DNA, the CDR3 is TGTGCCAGCAGCTTAGGGCTTTCAGATACGCAGTATTTT. It encodes CASSLGLSDTQYF.

The V gene is TRBV4-1, the J gene TRBJ1-4, with a weak D call TRBD1 (5 bases). Looked up from germline, CDR1 is MGHRA and CDR2 is YSYEKL. This CDR3 is built from 16 residues. Between the trimmed V and J ends, which lost 4 bases and 4 bases, there was a span of 16 bases. CDR3 sequence (DNA): TGCGCCAGCAGCCGGACGACAGTGGGGCTTAATGAAAAACTGTTTTTT. Translated: CASSRTTVGLNEKLFF.

This clone was seen a handful of times. The chain joins TRBV6-5 to TRBJ2-1; 8 bases are a match to TRBD1. CDR1 and CDR2 (germline): MNHEY, SVGAGI. The CDR3 covers 14 residues. J was trimmed by 7 bases and V by 6 bases; bases with no gene match: 8. The CDR3 DNA is TGTGCCAGCAGCCCGGGGCAGGGGGCGAATGAGCAGTTCTTC. Translated: CASSPGQGANEQFF.

The V call is TRBV7-6, the J call TRBJ2-6; 8 nucleotides align to TRBD2. CDR3 length: 15 residues. V lost 4 bases, J lost 1 base, and 0 bases stayed unmatched. CDR1 SGHVS and CDR2 FNYEAQ come from the germline V gene. The CDR3 DNA follows: TGTGCCAGCAGCTCTAGCGGGTCTGGGGCCAACGTCCTGACTTTC. Translating it yields CASSSSGSGANVLTF.

The chain joins TRBV5-1 to TRBJ2-1, with 9 bases identical to TRBD2. The V gene end was trimmed by 4 bases and the J gene end by 2 bases; junction bases not matched to a gene: 7. The CDR3 runs to 16 residues. CDR1 and CDR2 from the germline V gene are SGHRS and YFSETQ. CDR3 DNA: TGCGCCAGCAGCGCGGTAGCGGGAGTCGCCTACAATGAGCAGTTCTTC. Translated: CASSAVAGVAYNEQFF.

The gene calls are TRBV5-4 and TRBJ2-7, with TRBD1 as a possible D gene (5 bases). The V end lost 9 bases, the J end lost 3 bases, and 13 bases lay between the germline ends. CDR1 SGHNT and CDR2 YYREEE come from the germline V gene (reference sequence). The CDR3 covers 12 residues. CDR3 amino acids: CATQPQGYEQYF. In DNA form, the CDR3 reads TGTGCCACCCAACCCCAGGGCTACGAGCAGTACTTC.

The rearrangement links TRBV19 to TRBJ1-5; the match to TRBD1 covers 8 bases. This CDR3 is built from 15 residues. The V gene end was trimmed by 10 bases and the J gene end by 0 bases; junction bases not matched to a gene: 8. The germline CDR1 and CDR2 sequences are LNHDA and SQIVND (reference sequence). The chain's CDR3 is CATHDRGYSNQPQHF. The CDR3 DNA reads as TGTGCCACCCACGACAGGGGATATAGCAATCAGCCCCAGCATTTT.

V is TRBV15 and J is TRBJ2-1; TRBD1 matches at 8 bases. The germline V gene has CDR1 LNHNV and CDR2 YYDKDF (reference sequence). CDR3 length: 14 amino acids. The V segment lost 3 bases and the J segment 9 bases; nucleotides outside the gene matches: 7. CDR3 region: CATSSRQGMAEQFF. CDR3 nucleotides: TGTGCCACCAGCAGCCGACAGGGGATGGCTGAGCAGTTCTTC.

The J gene is TRBJ2-7, the V gene TRBV7-2; TRBD2 is a possible D gene (6 bases). CDR1 is SGHTA, CDR2 FQGNSA, per germline. V lost 5 bases and J lost 5, with 16 bases in between. CDR3 length equals 14 residues. The CDR3 is CASSGGTRPNEQYF. In nucleotides, the CDR3 is TGTGCCAGCAGCGGCGGGACCCGTCCCAACGAGCAGTACTTC. Combining the CDR3 with reference TRBV7-2 and TRBJ2-7 gives the whole variable domain GAGVSQSPSNKVTEKGKDVELRCDPISGHTALYWYRQSLGQGLEFLIYFQGNSAPDKSGLPSDRFSAERTGGSVSTLTIQRTQQEDSAVYLCASSGGTRPNEQYFGPGTRLTVT.

The chain combines TRBV7-2 with TRBJ2-3, with D unresolved. This CDR3 has 14 residues. Germline lookup yields CDR1 SGHTA and CDR2 FQGNSA. V was trimmed by 0 bases and J by 4 bases, leaving 8 bases between them. The CDR3 nucleotides are TGTGCCAGCAGCTTAGCGAGCTCTGCAGATACGCAGTATTTT. Its translation is CASSLASSADTQYF.

CDR3 sequence: CASSGSGNTGELFF. In nucleotides, the CDR3 is TGTGCCAGCAGCGGTAGCGGGAACACCGGGGAGCTGTTTTTT. The rearrangement uses TRBV3-1 (or the pseudogene TRBV3-2) and TRBJ2-2; the D gene is possibly TRBD2 (6 bases). The CDR3 loop spans 14 amino acids. Germline-derived CDR1 and CDR2 are LGHDT and YNNKEL (reference sequence). Trimming stripped 5 bases from V and 1 base from J, with 8 bases between.

The chain links TRBV11-2 to TRBJ2-2; D may be TRBD1 (6 bases). This CDR3 comprises 15 residues. Germline CDR1 SGHAT, CDR2 FQNNGV. The V end lost 1 base, the J end lost 4 bases, and 10 bases lay between the germline ends. The CDR3 is CASSLVPRGTGELFF. As DNA, the CDR3 is TGTGCCAGCAGCTTAGTGCCCAGGGGCACCGGGGAGCTGTTTTTT.

This sequence joins TRBV19 and TRBJ2-5; TRBD2 matches 10 bases. The CDR3 extends over 15 amino acids. Per the germline V gene, CDR1 is LNHDA and CDR2 is SQIVND (reference sequence). V shed 6 bases and J 5 bases; nucleotides not matched to a gene: 9. For the CDR3, the DNA is TGTGCCAGTAGCCCGACTAGCGGGTCGGGTGAGACCCAGTACTTC. Translating it yields CASSPTSGSGETQYF.

This chain links TRBV5-4 with TRBJ2-7; D is uncertain. The germline V and J ends were trimmed by 2 bases and 3 bases, with 6 bases remaining between them. CDR1 SGHNT and CDR2 YYREEE come from the germline V gene (reference sequence). This CDR3 spans 12 amino acids. CDR3 DNA: TGTGCCAGCAGCTTATACAGCTACGAGCAGTACTTC. This sequence encodes CASSLYSYEQYF.